Listed here are 5 T cell receptor beta chains from one sample, sequenced in a study of cytomegalovirus exposure and HLA in healthy donors. PCR primers comprised 60 Vbeta and 13 Jbeta primers. Assay used: immunoSEQ multiplex PCR; TCRdb lists only in-frame clones, some missing. The sample shows under 140,000 clones, approximately 80% of them seen only once. Sequenced sample: PBMCs. The receptor source for this set is a woman in her sixties or seventies in good health and CMV-seropositive.

V gene TRBV28 combines with J gene TRBJ1-2, with TRBD1 matching over 7 bases. CDR3 size: 15 residues. The germline gives CDR1 MDHEN, CDR2 SYDVKM. V shed 1 base and J 7 bases; nucleotides not matched to a gene: 9. In nucleotides, the CDR3 is TGTGCCAGCAGTTTATTTGAGGGGGCAACGGGTGGCTACACCTTC. Its translation: CASSLFEGATGGYTF.

A note on this clone: Additional DNA sequences in this sample encode the identical CDR3. The chain combines TRBV7-2 with TRBJ2-7, with TRBD2 identical over 12 bases. CDR3 size: 15 residues. The germline CDR1 and CDR2 sequences are SGHTA and FQGNSA. V trimming: 5 bases; J trimming: 0 bases; junction bases outside the gene matches: 2. CDR3 DNA: TGTGCCAGCAGCCCGACTAGCGGGAGCTCCTACGAGCAGTACTTC. Residues: CASSPTSGSSYEQYF.

This chain uses TRBV14 with TRBJ1-6; D gene uncertain. This CDR3 has 16 residues. The germline V and J ends were trimmed by 4 bases and 2 bases, with 12 bases remaining between them. CDR1 is SGHDN, CDR2 FVKESK, per germline. Here the CDR3 reads CASSPLQDTYNSPLHF. CDR3 nucleotide sequence: TGTGCCAGCAGCCCCCTCCAAGACACCTATAATTCACCCCTCCACTTT.

The V call is TRBV11-2, the J call TRBJ1-1; D not resolved. This CDR3 has 16 amino acids. Deletions cut 5 bases from V and 1 base from J, with 17 bases between. CDR1 is SGHAT and CDR2 is FQNNGV in the germline V gene. The DNA of the CDR3 is TGTGCCAGCAGCGAAGAGAGGGCAGGAGAGAACACTGAAGCTTTCTTT. Amino acids: CASSEERAGENTEAFF.

This chain uses TRBV6-5 with TRBJ1-1; no reliable D call. The CDR3 is 12 amino acids. V was trimmed by 7 bases and J by 1 base, leaving 7 bases between them. Germline V gene lookup returns CDR1 MNHEY and CDR2 SVGAGI. The CDR3: CASKYGNTEAFF. The CDR3 DNA sequence: TGTGCCAGCAAGTACGGGAACACTGAAGCTTTCTTT.